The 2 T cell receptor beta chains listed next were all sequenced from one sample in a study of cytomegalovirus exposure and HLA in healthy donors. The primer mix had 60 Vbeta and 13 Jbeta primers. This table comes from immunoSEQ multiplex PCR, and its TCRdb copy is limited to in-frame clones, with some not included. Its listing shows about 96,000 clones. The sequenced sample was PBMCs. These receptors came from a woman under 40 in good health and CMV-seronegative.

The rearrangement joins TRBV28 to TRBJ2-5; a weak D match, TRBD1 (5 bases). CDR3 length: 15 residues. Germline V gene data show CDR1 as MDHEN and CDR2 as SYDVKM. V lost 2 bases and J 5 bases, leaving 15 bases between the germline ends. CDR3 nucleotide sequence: TGTGCCAGCAGTTTAGATTTTCAGGGAATGGAGACCCAGTACTTC. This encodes CASSLDFQGMETQYF.

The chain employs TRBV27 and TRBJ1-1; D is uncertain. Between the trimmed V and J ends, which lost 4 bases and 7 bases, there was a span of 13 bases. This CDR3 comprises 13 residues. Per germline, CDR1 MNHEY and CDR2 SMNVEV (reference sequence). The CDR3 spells CASSSRAGSEAFF. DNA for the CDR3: TGTGCCAGCAGTTCAAGGGCGGGGAGTGAAGCTTTCTTT.